This section outlines one T cell receptor beta chain sequence together with its context. This entry belongs to a study of blood T cell repertoires in COVID-19. Study-wide background: Material from acute and convalescent COVID-19 was sourced from the United States, Italy and Spain. T cells, B-cell-depleted T cells, or PBMCs provided the cDNA or gDNA that served as material.

Original processing notes: Amplification from reference gene primers served as the basis for estimated nucleated cell counts. Measured with immunoSEQ multiplex PCR; TCRdb has only the in-frame clones, and not every one. V and J calls and clone size are given by that table; D and trimming were obtained from the DNA. The sample holds 100,000 to 150,000 clones; approximately 81% are singletons and the top ten take under 5%. Material for sequencing was peripheral blood. The clonotype originates from a man between 60 and 70 years old with acute or convalescent COVID-19.

The CDR3 DNA follows: TGTGCCAGCAGCTTAGCCCCACCTAACTACGAGCAGTACTTC. Protein sequence: CASSLAPPNYEQYF. The chain carries TRBV7-9 and TRBJ2-7; no clear D. Germline lookup yields CDR1 SEHNR and CDR2 FQNEAQ (reference sequence). V was trimmed by 0 bases and J by 3 bases, leaving 9 bases between them. This CDR3 spans 14 amino acids.